A single sample is the source of the 12 T cell receptor beta chains below, sequenced in a study of cytomegalovirus exposure and HLA in healthy donors. 13 Jbeta primers and 60 Vbeta primers were used for the PCR. Clones were sequenced by immunoSEQ multiplex PCR, and TCRdb holds only the in-frame ones, with some missing. The ten top clones account for roughly 7.4%, within a sample of about 74,000 clones. Sequencing was carried out using PBMCs. The origin of the receptors is a female donor in good health and CMV-seropositive.

This sequence joins TRBV18 and TRBJ2-6, with D possibly matching TRBD1 (6 bases). The V gene's germline CDR1 is KGHSH and CDR2 LQKENI. Trimming shortened V by 4 bases and J by 0 bases, and 16 bases separated the two germline ends. The CDR3 length is 18 residues. This CDR3 is CASSHRDKDYSGANVLTF. CDR3 in DNA: TGTGCCAGCTCACACCGGGACAAAGATTACTCTGGGGCCAACGTCCTGACTTTC.

This chain uses TRBV28 with TRBJ1-2; 9 positions agree with TRBD1. The CDR3 totals 17 residues. CDR1 is MDHEN and CDR2 is SYDVKM in the germline V gene. J was trimmed by 0 bases and V by 4 bases; bases with no gene match: 9. CDR3 DNA sequence: TGTGCCAGCAGTTCCGGAACCTGGGACAGGGCTAACTATGGCTACACCTTC. Residues: CASSSGTWDRANYGYTF.

This chain joins TRBV4-3 and TRBJ2-3; D perhaps matches TRBD1 (6 bases). This CDR3 is built from 13 residues. From germline, CDR1 is LGHNA and CDR2 YSLEER. The V gene lost 3 bases and the J gene lost 4 bases, with 8 bases spanning the gap. The CDR3, as DNA: TGCGCCAGCAGCCAGGGACATGCAGATACGCAGTATTTT. This sequence encodes CASSQGHADTQYF.

This chain uses TRBV7-9 with TRBJ1-5; possibly TRBD1 for D (6 bases). Per the germline V gene, CDR1 is SEHNR and CDR2 is FQNEAQ (reference sequence). The ends were cut back, 3 bases at V and 1 base at J, with 7 bases in the middle. The CDR3 consists of 14 residues. DNA for the CDR3: TGTGCCAGCAGCTTGGACAGCAGCAATCAGCCCCAGCATTTT. Protein: CASSLDSSNQPQHF.

This sequence joins TRBV30 and TRBJ2-5, with a weak D call TRBD1 (6 bases). The J call may be in error: the DNA end matches TRBJ2-7 better. There are 14 residues in the CDR3. Germline-derived CDR1 and CDR2 are GTSNPN and SVGIG (reference sequence). CDR3 amino acids: CAWSQGTGPYEQYF. In DNA form, the CDR3 reads TGTGCCTGGAGTCAAGGAACAGGGCCCTACGAGCAGTACTTC.

CDR3 loop: CASSYSMTANEQFF. The CDR3 nucleotides read TGTGCCAGCAGTTACTCGATGACTGCTAATGAGCAGTTCTTC. V is TRBV6-5 and J is TRBJ2-1, with D unclear. Trimming left V 0 bases short and J 7 bases short, with 10 bases between. CDR3 length equals 14 residues. Germline values: CDR1 MNHEY, CDR2 SVGAGI.

V usage is TRBV30 and J usage is TRBJ2-7; 7 bases fit TRBD2. The V gene end was trimmed by 0 bases and the J gene end by 5 bases; junction bases not matched to a gene: 7. CDR1 and CDR2 (germline): GTSNPN, SVGIG (reference sequence). There are 14 residues in the CDR3. DNA for the CDR3: TGTGCCTGGAGTGTCAGCGGGGTGGCCCACGAGCAGTACTTC. This codes for CAWSVSGVAHEQYF. The full variable domain, in which reference TRBV30 and TRBJ2-7 provide the parts outside the CDR3, is SQTIHQWPATLVQPVGSPLSLECTVEGTSNPNLYWYRQAAGRGLQLLFYSVGIGQISSEVPQNLSASRPQDRQFILSSKKLLLSDSGFYLCAWSVSGVAHEQYFGPGTRLTVT.

The chain has TRBV2 and TRBJ1-4; tentatively, D is TRBD1 (6 bases). V was pared by 0 bases and J by 10 bases, with 15 bases between. CDR3 length: 15 amino acids. Germline V CDR1 and CDR2: SNHLY, FYNNEI. This CDR3 is CASSEAQAGVGKLFF. CDR3 coding DNA: TGTGCCAGCAGTGAAGCGCAGGCAGGGGTGGGAAAACTGTTTTTT.

V is TRBV5-4 and J is TRBJ1-4; 9 bases align to TRBD1. From germline, CDR1 is SGHNT and CDR2 YYREEE (reference sequence). The CDR3 sequence is 17 residues long. Losses at the gene ends were 0 bases for V and 8 bases for J; bases not matched to a gene: 11. The DNA of the CDR3 is TGTGCCAGCAGCTTGGTCCCTCCGGGACAGGGAGGAGAAAAACTGTTTTTT. It codes for CASSLVPPGQGGEKLFF.

V gene TRBV4-3 combines with J gene TRBJ1-6; tentative D call: TRBD1 (5 bases). V was trimmed by 1 base and J by 8 bases, leaving 15 bases between them. The CDR3 is made up of 16 amino acids. CDR1 is LGHNA and CDR2 is YSLEER in the germline V gene. The chain's CDR3 is CASSQGAQGQDSPLHF. CDR3 sequence (DNA): TGCGCCAGCAGCCAAGGGGCTCAGGGCCAGGATTCACCCCTCCACTTT.

The genes are TRBV9 and TRBJ1-4; 9 positions agree with TRBD1. The germline V gene encodes CDR1 SGDLS and CDR2 YYNGEE. V shed 3 bases, J shed 8 bases, and the junction held 5 bases outside the gene matches. This CDR3 comprises 14 residues. CDR3 residues: CASSEGQGLEKLFF. The CDR3 coding sequence is TGTGCCAGCAGCGAGGGACAGGGTCTGGAAAAACTGTTTTTT.

The chain has TRBV25-1 and TRBJ2-5, with TRBD2 as a possible D gene (6 bases). The length of the CDR3 is 18 residues. Germline CDR1 is MGHDK and CDR2 is SYGVNS. V was cut by 5 bases and J by 6 bases, with 28 bases left in between. The CDR3 DNA reads TGTGCCAGCAGTTCGTCGGTCGACGGGGGTCGAGAGAGGAAGACCCAGTACTTC. Its protein product is CASSSSVDGGRERKTQYF.